The T cell receptor (beta chain) under discussion was sequenced for a study of B cell selection in AIRE deficiency. Generated by immunoSEQ multiplex PCR, the TCRdb table keeps only in-frame clones and is missing some. Here the sample spans tens of thousands of clones, over 80% being singletons. Regulatory T cells were sorted as CD4+CD25hiCD127low/negative. With V trimmed by 6 bases and J by 1 base, 5 bases remained unmatched. The length of the CDR3 is 15 residues. CDR1 and CDR2 from the germline V gene are ENHRY and SYGVKD. Comments on this clone: Its target is not known.

General study results and limits: Only TCRbeta was sequenced; more than 35% of shared healthy Treg sequences appeared in Tconv. Shared Treg sequences were biased toward short CDR3s with few non-templated nucleotide insertions. Of approximately 3,700 shared Treg TCRbeta sequences, roughly 33% were healthy-only, just over 9% patient-only.

The receptor was derived from a human donor in good health. This chain connects TRBV10-3 to TRBJ1-3; 8 bases map to TRBD1. Sequences were obtained from CD4+CD25+ Tregs sorted from PBMCs. Here the CDR3 reads CAIRKTGDSGNTIYF. The CDR3 bases are TGTGCCATCAGAAAGACAGGGGATTCTGGAAACACCATATATTTT.